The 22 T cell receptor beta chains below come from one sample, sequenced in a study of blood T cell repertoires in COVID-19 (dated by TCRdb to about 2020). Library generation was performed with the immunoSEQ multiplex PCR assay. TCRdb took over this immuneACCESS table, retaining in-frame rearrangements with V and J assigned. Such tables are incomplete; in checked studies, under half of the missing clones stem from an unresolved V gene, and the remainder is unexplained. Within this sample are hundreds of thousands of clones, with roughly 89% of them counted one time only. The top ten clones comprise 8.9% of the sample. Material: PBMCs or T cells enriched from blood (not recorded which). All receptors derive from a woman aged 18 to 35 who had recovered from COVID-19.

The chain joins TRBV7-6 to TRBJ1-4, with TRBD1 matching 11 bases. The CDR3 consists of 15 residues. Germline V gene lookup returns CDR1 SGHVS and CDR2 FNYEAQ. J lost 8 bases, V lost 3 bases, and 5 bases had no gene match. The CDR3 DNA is TGTGCCAGCAGCTTCGGGACAGGGGGTGGCGAAAAACTGTTTTTT. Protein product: CASSFGTGGGEKLFF.

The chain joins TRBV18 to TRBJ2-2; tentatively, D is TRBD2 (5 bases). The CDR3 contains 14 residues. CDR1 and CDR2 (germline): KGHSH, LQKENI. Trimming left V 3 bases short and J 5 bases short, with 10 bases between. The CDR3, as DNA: TGTGCCAGCTCACCGTTCACGGGAACCGGGGAGCTGTTTTTT. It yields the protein CASSPFTGTGELFF.

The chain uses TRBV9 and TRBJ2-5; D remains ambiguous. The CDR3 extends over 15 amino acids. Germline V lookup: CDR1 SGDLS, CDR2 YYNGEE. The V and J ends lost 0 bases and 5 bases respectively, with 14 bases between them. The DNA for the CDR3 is TGTGCCAGCAGCGTAGCTATTGGTTCGCGGGAGACCCAGTACTTC. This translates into CASSVAIGSRETQYF.

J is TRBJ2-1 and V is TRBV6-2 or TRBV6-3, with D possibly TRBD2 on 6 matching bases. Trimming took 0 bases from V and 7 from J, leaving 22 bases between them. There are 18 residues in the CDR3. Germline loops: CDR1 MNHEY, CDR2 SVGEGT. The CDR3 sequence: CASSYSITGAYGYNEQFF. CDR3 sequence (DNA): TGTGCCAGCAGTTACTCGATCACGGGAGCCTACGGGTATAATGAGCAGTTCTTC.

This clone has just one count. CDR3 sequence: CASSQDASGSGEQYF. For the CDR3, the DNA is TGTGCCAGCAGCCAAGATGCTAGCGGGAGTGGGGAGCAGTACTTC. V usage is TRBV3-1 (or the pseudogene TRBV3-2) and J usage is TRBJ2-7, with 10 bases aligning to TRBD2. The CDR3 is 15 residues long. Germline CDR1 and CDR2: LGHDT and YNNKEL (reference sequence). After removal of 0 bases from V and 7 bases from J, the junction contained 6 bases not matched to a gene.

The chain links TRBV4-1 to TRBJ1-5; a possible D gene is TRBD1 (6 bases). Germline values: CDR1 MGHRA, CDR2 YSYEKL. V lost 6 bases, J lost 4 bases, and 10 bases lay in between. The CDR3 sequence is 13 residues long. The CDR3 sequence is CASSDRLNQPQHF. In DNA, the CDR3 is TGCGCCAGCAGTGACAGGCTGAATCAGCCCCAGCATTTT.

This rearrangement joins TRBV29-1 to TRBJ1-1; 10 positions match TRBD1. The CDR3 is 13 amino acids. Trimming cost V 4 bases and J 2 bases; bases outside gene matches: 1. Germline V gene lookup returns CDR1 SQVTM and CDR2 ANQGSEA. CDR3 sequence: CSVGTGGNTEAFF. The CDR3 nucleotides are TGCAGCGTTGGGACAGGGGGAAACACTGAAGCTTTCTTT.

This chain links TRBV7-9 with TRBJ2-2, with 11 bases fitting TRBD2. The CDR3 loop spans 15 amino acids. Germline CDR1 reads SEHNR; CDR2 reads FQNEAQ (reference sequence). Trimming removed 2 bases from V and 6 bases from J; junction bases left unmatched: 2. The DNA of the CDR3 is TGTGCCAGCAGCTTACGACTAGCGGGACCCGGGGAGCTGTTTTTT. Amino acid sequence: CASSLRLAGPGELFF.

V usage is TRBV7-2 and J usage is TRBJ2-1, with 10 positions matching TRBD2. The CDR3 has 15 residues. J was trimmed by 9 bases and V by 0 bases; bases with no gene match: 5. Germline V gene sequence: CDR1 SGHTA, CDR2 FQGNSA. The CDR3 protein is CASSLAIAGGSEQFF. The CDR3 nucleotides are TGTGCCAGCAGCTTAGCGATAGCGGGGGGTAGTGAGCAGTTCTTC.

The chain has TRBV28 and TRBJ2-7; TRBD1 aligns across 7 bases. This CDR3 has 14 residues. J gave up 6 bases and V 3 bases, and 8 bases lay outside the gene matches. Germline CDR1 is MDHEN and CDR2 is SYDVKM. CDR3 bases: TGTGCCAGCAGTTTCTCAGGGGGACCCTCCGAGCAGTACTTC. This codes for CASSFSGGPSEQYF.

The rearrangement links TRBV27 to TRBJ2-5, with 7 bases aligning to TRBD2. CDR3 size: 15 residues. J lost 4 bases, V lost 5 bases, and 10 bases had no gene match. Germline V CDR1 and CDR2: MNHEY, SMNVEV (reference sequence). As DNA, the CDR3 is TGTGCCAGCAGTCCGCGCCGGACTAGTGCAGAGACCCAGTACTTC. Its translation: CASSPRRTSAETQYF.

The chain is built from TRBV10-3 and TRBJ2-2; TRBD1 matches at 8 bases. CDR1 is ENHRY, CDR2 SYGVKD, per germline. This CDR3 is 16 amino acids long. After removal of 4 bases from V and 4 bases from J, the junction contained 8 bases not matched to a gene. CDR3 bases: TGTGCCATCAGTGTGGGACAGGCCGTAGGCACCGGGGAGCTGTTTTTT. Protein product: CAISVGQAVGTGELFF.

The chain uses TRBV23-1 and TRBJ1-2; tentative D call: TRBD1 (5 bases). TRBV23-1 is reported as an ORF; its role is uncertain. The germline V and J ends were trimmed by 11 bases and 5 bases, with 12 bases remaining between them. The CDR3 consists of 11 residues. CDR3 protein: CAREAGYGYTF. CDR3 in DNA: TGCGCCCGGGAGGCAGGGTATGGCTACACCTTC.

CDR3 DNA sequence: TGTGCCAGCAGCCTTAGTCCGGCAGGGGAAAATGAAAAACTGTTTTTT. The encoded protein is CASSLSPAGENEKLFF. The chain is built from TRBV4-2 and TRBJ1-4, with a possible D match to TRBD1 (6 bases). Per germline, CDR1 LGHNA and CDR2 YNFKEQ. The CDR3 totals 16 residues. The V and J ends lost 4 bases and 5 bases respectively, with 17 bases between them.

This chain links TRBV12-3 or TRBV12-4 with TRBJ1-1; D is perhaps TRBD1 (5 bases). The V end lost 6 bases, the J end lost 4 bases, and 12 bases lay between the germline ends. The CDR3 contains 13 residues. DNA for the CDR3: TGTGCCAGCAGGGGTTGGGGGGGCACTGAAGCTTTCTTT. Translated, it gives CASRGWGGTEAFF.

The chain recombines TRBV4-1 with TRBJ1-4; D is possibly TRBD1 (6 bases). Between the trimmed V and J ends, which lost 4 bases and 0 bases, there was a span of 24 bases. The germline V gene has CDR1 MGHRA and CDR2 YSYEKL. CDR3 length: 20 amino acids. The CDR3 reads CASSRPDRSTSLATNEKLFF. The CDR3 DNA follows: TGCGCCAGCAGCCGACCAGACAGGTCGACCTCTCTTGCAACTAATGAAAAACTGTTTTTT.

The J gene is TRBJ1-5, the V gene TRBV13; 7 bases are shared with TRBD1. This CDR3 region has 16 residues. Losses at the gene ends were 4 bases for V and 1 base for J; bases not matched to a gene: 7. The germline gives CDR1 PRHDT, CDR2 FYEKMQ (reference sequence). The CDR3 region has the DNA TGTGCCAGCAGCTCATCATCACAGGGGAGCAATCAGCCCCAGCATTTT. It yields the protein CASSSSSQGSNQPQHF. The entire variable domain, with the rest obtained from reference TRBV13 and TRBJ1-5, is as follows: AAGVIQSPRHLIKEKRETATLKCYPIPRHDTVYWYQQGPGQDPQFLISFYEKMQSDKGSIPDRFSAQQFSDYHSELNMSSLELGDSALYFCASSSSSQGSNQPQHFGDGTRLSIL.

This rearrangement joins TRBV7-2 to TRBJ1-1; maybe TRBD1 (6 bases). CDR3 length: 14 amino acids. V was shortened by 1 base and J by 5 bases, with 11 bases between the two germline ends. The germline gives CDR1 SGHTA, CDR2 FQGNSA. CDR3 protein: CASSLVPGETEAFF. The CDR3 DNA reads TGTGCCAGCAGCTTAGTTCCAGGGGAAACTGAAGCTTTCTTT.

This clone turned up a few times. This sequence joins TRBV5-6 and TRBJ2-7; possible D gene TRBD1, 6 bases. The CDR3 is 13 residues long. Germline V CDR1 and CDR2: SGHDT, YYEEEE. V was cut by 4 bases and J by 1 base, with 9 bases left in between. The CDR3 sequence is CASSRTVSYEQYF. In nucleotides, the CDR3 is TGTGCCAGCAGCCGGACAGTTTCCTACGAGCAGTACTTC.

Here the CDR3 DNA reads TGCGCCAGCAGTCCCCGGGGGGCTCTGACAGAGACCCAGTACTTC. It translates to CASSPRGALTETQYF. The rearrangement links TRBV5-1 to TRBJ2-5; maybe TRBD2 (7 bases). Between the trimmed V and J ends, which lost 5 bases and 4 bases, there was a span of 18 bases. CDR3 length equals 15 residues. Germline loops: CDR1 SGHRS, CDR2 YFSETQ.

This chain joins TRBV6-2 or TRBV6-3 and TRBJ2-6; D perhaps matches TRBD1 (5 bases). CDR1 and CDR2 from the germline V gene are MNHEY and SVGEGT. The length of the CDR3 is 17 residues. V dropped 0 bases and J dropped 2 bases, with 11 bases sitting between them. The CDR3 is CASSYSIPTAGANVLTF. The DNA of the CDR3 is TGTGCCAGCAGTTACTCGATCCCGACAGCTGGGGCCAACGTCCTGACTTTC.

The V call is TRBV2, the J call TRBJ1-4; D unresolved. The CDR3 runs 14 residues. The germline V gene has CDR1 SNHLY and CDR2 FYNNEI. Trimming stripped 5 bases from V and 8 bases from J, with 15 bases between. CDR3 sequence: CASSTNWASEKLFF. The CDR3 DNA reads TGTGCCAGCAGTACGAATTGGGCCTCCGAAAAACTGTTTTTT.